The following is a T cell receptor (beta chain) sequence with its context. Its target is not known. It was 5'RACE with constant-segment primers that produced the TCR alpha and TCR beta cDNA libraries, which carried sample barcodes and UMIs. TCRdb independently ran MiXCR on the 5' RACE reads; one entry per CDR3 protein. The sample comprises hundreds of thousands of distinct CDR3 sequences, roughly 17% of which are singletons, and roughly 7.8% rests with the top ten. The germline V gene has CDR1 SNHLY and CDR2 FYNNEI. V was cut by 1 base and J by 6 bases, with 4 bases left in between. CDR3 size: 12 residues. The sample belongs to a study of T-cell memory formation after mild COVID-19. Findings and limits, study-wide: CD4+ contracting clones lay mainly in CM and EM, CD8+ ones in EMRA. Clones shrinking between day 15 and 85 showed a balanced CD4/CD8 split, and those that grew later tilted toward CD4+. Unconfirmed was the SARS-CoV-2 specificity of second-wave clones that peaked on day 37.

The TCR originated in an adult woman who had mild COVID-19 (a few samples of this study predate the infection). Cell type and time point are not known. The sample comprised PBMCs or a T cell subset sorted from them (not recorded which). V and J are TRBV2 and TRBJ2-4; D is undetermined. The CDR3 protein is CASSEDGNIQYF. The CDR3 DNA reads as TGTGCCAGCAGTGAAGACGGAAACATTCAGTACTTC.